The 27 T cell receptor beta chains reported below all come from one sample, sequenced in a study of PD-L1 blockade in urothelial cancer. TCRdb's table, derived via immunoSEQ multiplex PCR, lists solely in-frame clones and lacks some. The table includes around 100,000 clones, about 90% detected once. Regarding time point: pretreatment peripheral blood. Specimen: PBMCs, collected around atezolizumab (anti-PD-L1) treatment. All receptors come from a man between 60 and 75 years old with urothelial cancer.

This chain's CDR3 is CASSPSGNYRGGYTF. The CDR3 nucleotides read TGTGCCAGCAGCCCTTCGGGGAATTACAGGGGGGGCTACACCTTC. This sequence joins TRBV7-3 and TRBJ1-2; 8 bases align to TRBD1. Germline CDR1 is SGHTA and CDR2 is FQGTGA. There are 15 residues in the CDR3. The V gene end was trimmed by 5 bases and the J gene end by 8 bases; junction bases not matched to a gene: 13. Based on the CDR3 plus reference TRBV7-3 and TRBJ1-2, the full variable domain is GAGVSQTPSNKVTEKGKYVELRCDPISGHTALYWYRQSLGQGPEFLIYFQGTGAADDSGLPNDRFFAVRPEGSVSTLKIQRTERGDSAVYLCASSPSGNYRGGYTFGSGTRLTVV.

The rearrangement joins TRBV11-2 to TRBJ1-2, with a weak D call TRBD1 (5 bases). This CDR3 is built from 14 residues. Looked up from germline, CDR1 is SGHAT and CDR2 is FQNNGV. V lost 1 base to trimming and J lost 1 base, with 7 bases between them. The CDR3 DNA is TGTGCCAGCAGCTTAGGACAGCTTAACTATGGCTACACCTTC. It translates to CASSLGQLNYGYTF.

This chain connects TRBV10-3 to TRBJ2-1; possible D gene TRBD1, 5 bases. The ends were cut back, 2 bases at V and 5 bases at J, with 10 bases in the middle. The length of the CDR3 is 14 residues. Germline V lookup: CDR1 ENHRY, CDR2 SYGVKD. CDR3 in amino acids: CAISEVQANNEQFF. CDR3 bases: TGTGCCATCAGTGAGGTACAGGCCAACAATGAGCAGTTCTTC.

The chain employs TRBV7-3 and TRBJ2-5, with 7 bases fitting TRBD2. Germline V gives CDR1 SGHTA, CDR2 FQGTGA. The CDR3 extends over 13 amino acids. The V and J ends lost 0 bases and 10 bases, in that order; junction bases with no gene match: 5. The CDR3 loop is CASSLTAGGGQYF. The CDR3 nucleotides read TGTGCCAGCAGCTTAACAGCTGGGGGGGGCCAGTACTTC.

V gene TRBV25-1 combines with J gene TRBJ1-1; weak D call: TRBD1 (5 bases). The germline V gene has CDR1 MGHDK and CDR2 SYGVNS. The CDR3 is 14 amino acids. Trimming removed 7 bases at V and 5 bases at J, with 17 bases between. Here the CDR3 DNA reads TGTGCCAGCACAAAAACAGGCGGGGGTACTGAAGCTTTCTTT. This sequence encodes CASTKTGGGTEAFF.

The gene calls are TRBV11-3 and TRBJ2-2; 7 nucleotides agree with TRBD2. V was pared by 5 bases and J by 1 base, with 4 bases of the junction left unmatched. The CDR3 contains 15 residues. In germline, CDR1 is SGHNT, CDR2 YENEEA. CDR3 coding DNA: TGTGCCAGCAGCCGGTGGGGGGGGAACACCGGGGAGCTGTTTTTT. Protein sequence: CASSRWGGNTGELFF.

The chain carries TRBV11-1 and TRBJ2-5, with 11 nucleotides matching TRBD2. Germline trimming cut 2 bases from V and 2 bases from J; bases unmatched to any gene: 4. This CDR3 has 16 residues. From germline, CDR1 is SGHAT and CDR2 FQDESV (reference sequence). The chain's CDR3 is CASSLSPSGGQETQYF. Written as DNA, the CDR3 is TGTGCCAGCAGCTTATCGCCTAGCGGGGGGCAAGAGACCCAGTACTTC.

The J gene is TRBJ1-1, the V gene TRBV4-3, with a weak D call TRBD1 (5 bases). Per the germline V gene, CDR1 is LGHNA and CDR2 is YSLEER. This CDR3 has 16 amino acids. Deletions cut 0 bases from V and 1 base from J, with 12 bases between. The CDR3 loop reads CASSQEYVGQNTEAFF. CDR3 nucleotides: TGCGCCAGCAGCCAAGAATACGTCGGACAGAACACTGAAGCTTTCTTT.

The genes are TRBV4-3 and TRBJ2-1; TRBD2 might be the D (5 bases). The germline V gene has CDR1 LGHNA and CDR2 YSLEER. V gave up 4 bases and J gave up 0 bases, with 10 bases separating them. This CDR3 spans 15 amino acids. This CDR3 reads CASSRSGSSYNEQFF. CDR3 nucleotides: TGCGCCAGCAGCCGGTCGGGGAGCTCCTACAATGAGCAGTTCTTC.

The rearrangement joins TRBV4-2 to TRBJ2-5; 10 bases are a match to TRBD1. This CDR3 has 16 residues. Germline V gives CDR1 LGHNA, CDR2 YNFKEQ. Losses at the gene ends were 1 base for V and 6 bases for J; bases not matched to a gene: 8. CDR3 DNA: TGTGCCAGCAGCCAAGGAGGGACAGGGGTTCGCAAGACCCAGTACTTC. Amino acids: CASSQGGTGVRKTQYF.

The CDR3 region has the DNA TGTGCCAGCAGCCCGGACAGGGGTGAGACCCAGTACTTC. Amino acid sequence: CASSPDRGETQYF. The chain carries TRBV28 and TRBJ2-5, with 9 bases lining up with TRBD1. This CDR3 region has 13 residues. Per the germline V gene, CDR1 is MDHEN and CDR2 is SYDVKM. Trimming removed 6 bases from V and 5 bases from J; junction bases left unmatched: 4.

This chain joins TRBV30 and TRBJ2-7, with TRBD1 identical over 9 bases. The CDR3 totals 15 residues. The J segment lost 3 bases and the V segment lost 4 bases, leaving 10 bases of the junction unmatched. The germline gives CDR1 GTSNPN, CDR2 SVGIG (reference sequence). CDR3 nucleotide sequence: TGTGCCTGGACTGCCGGGACAGGGATAGTCTACGAGCAGTACTTC. Its protein product is CAWTAGTGIVYEQYF.

The rearrangement uses TRBV7-8 and TRBJ2-7; 9 bases are shared with TRBD2. Germline V gene sequence: CDR1 SGHVS, CDR2 FQNEAQ. The CDR3 covers 14 residues. Trimming at V came to 7 bases and at J to 5 bases, leaving 9 bases not matched to a gene. The chain's CDR3 is CASIPLAGSHEQYF. The CDR3 DNA sequence: TGTGCCAGCATCCCACTAGCGGGTTCCCACGAGCAGTACTTC.

This chain uses TRBV28 with TRBJ2-7, with no clear D. The V and J ends lost 4 bases and 9 bases respectively, with 19 bases between them. CDR1 is MDHEN and CDR2 is SYDVKM in the germline V gene. The CDR3 contains 14 residues. CDR3 in DNA: TGTGCCAGCAGTTCGGCTCAACTACGAGCCCGGCAGTACTTC. This encodes CASSSAQLRARQYF. The complete variable domain, with remaining parts taken from reference TRBV28 and TRBJ2-7, reads DVKVTQSSRYLVKRTGEKVFLECVQDMDHENMFWYRQDPGLGLRLIYFSYDVKMKEKGDIPEGYSVSREKKERFSLILESASTNQTSMYLCASSSAQLRARQYFGPGTRLTVT.

This chain uses TRBV15 with TRBJ2-3; TRBD2 aligns across 7 bases. Trimming at V came to 5 bases and at J to 0 bases, leaving 8 bases not matched to a gene. Germline CDR1 and CDR2: LNHNV and YYDKDF (reference sequence). The CDR3 length is 16 residues. For the CDR3, the DNA is TGTGCCACCAGCCGAAGACTAGCCTTAAGCACAGATACGCAGTATTTT. Its translation: CATSRRLALSTDTQYF.

V and J are TRBV7-9 and TRBJ1-4; the D gene is possibly TRBD1 (6 bases). CDR1 and CDR2 from the germline V gene are SEHNR and FQNEAQ (reference sequence). This CDR3 is 14 amino acids long. V was pared by 2 bases and J by 3 bases, with 7 bases between. CDR3 sequence: CASSLRGSNEKLFF. The CDR3 DNA follows: TGTGCCAGCAGCTTAAGGGGGTCTAATGAAAAACTGTTTTTT.

This clone has only a few counts. The chain employs TRBV28 and TRBJ2-1; TRBD1 aligns across 10 bases. Germline trimming cut 4 bases from V and 6 bases from J; bases unmatched to any gene: 3. CDR1 is MDHEN, CDR2 SYDVKM, per germline. The CDR3 is 14 amino acids. In nucleotides, the CDR3 is TGTGCCAGCAGTTCGTGGGACAGGGGCAATGAGCAGTTCTTC. Translation gives CASSSWDRGNEQFF.

The chain carries TRBV10-2 and TRBJ2-5, with a possible D match to TRBD2 (6 bases). V shed 6 bases and J shed 2 bases, with 10 bases lying between them. The CDR3 sequence is 13 residues long. Germline values: CDR1 WSHSY, CDR2 SAAADI. CDR3 region: CASRDSGQETQYF. The CDR3 coding sequence is TGCGCCAGCAGAGATAGCGGTCAAGAGACCCAGTACTTC.

The chain uses TRBV5-4 and TRBJ2-1; 9 positions agree with TRBD1. V lost 4 bases and J lost 7; bases outside the gene matches: 12. The CDR3 is 16 residues long. The germline gives CDR1 SGHNT, CDR2 YYREEE (reference sequence). This chain's CDR3 is CASSPLRETGGNEQFF. The CDR3 bases are TGTGCCAGCAGCCCACTCCGAGAGACAGGGGGAAATGAGCAGTTCTTC. The variable domain in full, with the rest retrieved from reference TRBV5-4 and TRBJ2-1, is ETGVTQSPTHLIKTRGQQVTLRCSSQSGHNTVSWYQQALGQGPQFIFQYYREEENGRGNFPPRFSGLQFPNYSSELNVNALELDDSALYLCASSPLRETGGNEQFFGPGTRLTVL.

CDR3 amino acids: CASSPYAGGGESSTDTQYF. The CDR3 DNA reads as TGTGCCAGTAGTCCATACGCAGGCGGGGGTGAATCTAGCACAGATACGCAGTATTTT. The V gene is TRBV19, the J gene TRBJ2-3; TRBD2 matches at 7 bases. V lost 5 bases, J lost 0 bases, and 17 bases stayed unmatched. Germline CDR1 LNHDA, CDR2 SQIVND (reference sequence). This CDR3 is 19 amino acids long.

This rearrangement joins TRBV2 to TRBJ1-5; D is uncertain. Deletions cut 4 bases from V and 3 bases from J, with 13 bases between. CDR3 length equals 15 residues. Germline CDR1 reads SNHLY; CDR2 reads FYNNEI. CDR3 in DNA: TGTGCCAGCAGTGGGGCCCCCGTCACCAATCAGCCCCAGCATTTT. Amino acids: CASSGAPVTNQPQHF.

This chain uses TRBV9 with TRBJ1-3, with 8 bases aligning to TRBD1. The CDR3 is 16 residues long. V gave up 2 bases and J gave up 0 bases; unmatched junction bases: 4. Germline V gene lookup returns CDR1 SGDLS and CDR2 YYNGEE. For the CDR3, the DNA is TGTGCCAGCAGCGTCCAGGGGGCCCCCTCTGGAAACACCATATATTTT. Its protein product is CASSVQGAPSGNTIYF.

The chain links TRBV11-3 to TRBJ2-2; D uncertain. V shed 5 bases and J shed 4 bases, with 14 bases lying between them. Germline CDR1 is SGHNT and CDR2 is YENEEA. The CDR3 sequence is 15 residues long. CDR3 bases: TGTGCCAGCAGCCTATCCCATGGAGCCACCGGGGAGCTGTTTTTT. It specifies CASSLSHGATGELFF. Full variable domain (rest looked up from reference TRBV11-3 and TRBJ2-2): EAGVVQSPRYKIIEKKQPVAFWCNPISGHNTLYWYLQNLGQGPELLIRYENEEAVDDSQLPKDRFSAERLKGVDSTLKIQPAELGDSAVYLCASSLSHGATGELFFGEGSRLTVL.

The chain couples TRBV7-3 to TRBJ1-1; D is ambiguous. Germline CDR1 is SGHTA and CDR2 is FQGTGA. This CDR3 is 13 amino acids long. The germline V and J ends were trimmed by 5 bases and 1 base, with 8 bases remaining between them. This chain's CDR3 is CASSAGRNTEAFF. The DNA for the CDR3 is TGTGCCAGCAGCGCCGGGAGGAACACTGAAGCTTTCTTT.

The sample holds a few counts of this clone. The DNA of the CDR3 is TGCGCCAGCAGCTTTGGCGGGACAGGTACAGATACGCAGTATTTT. This encodes CASSFGGTGTDTQYF. The rearrangement uses TRBV5-1 and TRBJ2-3, with 8 bases lining up with TRBD1. The CDR3 loop spans 15 amino acids. The V and J ends lost 2 bases and 3 bases, in that order; junction bases with no gene match: 5. From germline, CDR1 is SGHRS and CDR2 YFSETQ.

The V call is TRBV19, the J call TRBJ1-6; no clear D. V dropped 2 bases and J dropped 5 bases, with 19 bases sitting between them. Per germline, CDR1 LNHDA and CDR2 SQIVND (reference sequence). The CDR3 is 18 amino acids. CDR3 coding DNA: TGTGCCAGTAGTATAAAGGTGGTCGGAGAAGTTAATAATTCACCCCTCCACTTT. Protein sequence: CASSIKVVGEVNNSPLHF.

The chain couples TRBV30 to TRBJ2-7; possibly TRBD2 for D (6 bases). The CDR3 covers 15 residues. The V gene lost 0 bases and the J gene lost 7 bases, with 19 bases spanning the gap. Germline V CDR1 and CDR2: GTSNPN, SVGIG (reference sequence). The CDR3 is CAWSVGSPQPGEQYF. The CDR3 DNA reads as TGTGCCTGGAGTGTCGGGAGTCCTCAACCGGGGGAGCAGTACTTC.